This entry lists 13 T cell receptor beta chains sequenced from one sample in a study of blood T cells in healthy people across ages. A second PCR, run for roughly 7 to 11 cycles, used a sample-barcoded 5' primer plus a J-beta primer mix. TCRdb ran MiXCR on the 5' RACE reads and lists one entry per CDR3 protein. Found here are 980,000 or so distinct CDR3 sequences, roughly 50% of them singletons; the top ten hold around 15%. The sequencing input was blood. All receptors derive from a man aged 25 to 40 in good health.

This rearrangement joins TRBV5-1 to TRBJ2-5; 7 nucleotides match TRBD1. V lost 4 bases to trimming and J lost 7 bases; unmatched junction nucleotides: 13. Germline V gene sequence: CDR1 SGHRS, CDR2 YFSETQ. CDR3 length equals 15 residues. The CDR3 nucleotides are TGCGCCAGCAGCGGCGGAACAGGGGCGGTAAGGACCCAGTACTTC. It translates to CASSGGTGAVRTQYF.

The chain joins TRBV6-5 to TRBJ2-7, with unresolved D. Trimming shortened V by 0 bases and J by 3 bases, and 12 bases separated the two germline ends. The CDR3 runs 15 residues. Germline CDR1 is MNHEY and CDR2 is SVGAGI. CDR3 protein: CASSYSRLLDYEQYF. CDR3 in DNA: TGTGCCAGCAGTTACTCGCGACTCTTAGACTACGAGCAGTACTTC.

This clonotype was counted ten times or more. The chain joins TRBV5-6 to TRBJ1-1; maybe TRBD1 (5 bases). This CDR3 is 14 amino acids long. CDR1 is SGHDT and CDR2 is YYEEEE in the germline V gene. V lost 1 base, J lost 4 bases, and 11 bases lay in between. In DNA form, the CDR3 reads TGTGCCAGCAGCTTGCGGGGCCCCAGCACTGAAGCTTTCTTT. It codes for CASSLRGPSTEAFF.

The J gene is TRBJ1-2, the V gene TRBV6-1; tentatively, D is TRBD1 (5 bases). With 1 base removed from V and 6 bases from J, the gap between germline ends came to 12 bases. The CDR3 loop spans 14 amino acids. Germline V lookup: CDR1 MNHNS, CDR2 SASEGT. DNA of the CDR3: TGTGCCAGCAGTGAAGATAGTCGGGGGAATGGCTACACCTTC. Protein sequence: CASSEDSRGNGYTF.

This clonotype showed up just a few times. The chain links TRBV2 to TRBJ2-1; D is perhaps TRBD1 (6 bases). CDR1 and CDR2 (germline): SNHLY, FYNNEI. V lost 2 bases, J lost 4 bases, and 9 bases lay in between. The CDR3 sequence is 14 residues long. The DNA for the CDR3 is TGTGCCAGCAGTGAAATGGACAGATACAATGAGCAGTTCTTC. It specifies CASSEMDRYNEQFF.

This rearrangement joins TRBV13 to TRBJ2-4; 11 bases map to TRBD1. The DNA end lines up better with TRBJ2-7; the J call may be wrong. The CDR3 runs 16 residues. Germline lookup yields CDR1 PRHDT and CDR2 FYEKMQ (reference sequence). This CDR3 is CASSPRTGGNPYEQYF. In nucleotides, the CDR3 is TGTGCCAGCAGCCCCAGGACAGGGGGCAATCCATACGAGCAGTACTTC.

In regard to this clonotype: One end of the junction does not line up with germline, which may come from a read error. The chain employs TRBV5-1 and TRBJ2-5, with TRBD1 matching over 11 bases. Germline V gene sequence: CDR1 SGHRS, CDR2 YFSETQ. This CDR3 region has 16 residues. CDR3 sequence reads: CANSIKGQGGQETQYF. The CDR3 bases are TGCGCCAACAGCATAAAGGGACAGGGGGGCCAAGAGACCCAGTACTTC. Full variable domain (outside the CDR3, taken from reference TRBV5-1 and TRBJ2-5): KAGVTQTPRYLIKTRGQQVTLSCSPISGHRSVSWYQQTPGQGLQFLFEYFSETQRNKGNFPGRFSGRQFSNSRSEMNVSTLELGDSALYLCANSIKGQGGQETQYFGPGTRLLVL.

The chain links TRBV11-2 to TRBJ1-2; the D is unclear. The length of the CDR3 is 14 residues. CDR1 and CDR2 (germline): SGHAT, FQNNGV. Trimming pared 4 bases from V and 2 bases from J, leaving 11 bases between. The CDR3 reads CASSSAARNYGYTF. CDR3 nucleotide sequence: TGTGCCAGCAGCTCGGCGGCCAGGAACTATGGCTACACCTTC.

The rearrangement joins TRBV19 to TRBJ2-7; D possibly corresponds to TRBD1 (5 bases). V lost 5 bases to trimming and J lost 3 bases, with 11 bases between them. This CDR3 is 13 amino acids long. Germline V gives CDR1 LNHDA, CDR2 SQIVND (reference sequence). The CDR3 coding sequence is TGTGCCAGTAGTCGACAGAACAGCTACGAGCAGTACTTC. This encodes CASSRQNSYEQYF.

The chain links TRBV10-3 to TRBJ2-3, with a tentative D call TRBD2 (5 bases). The CDR3 has 16 residues. The germline CDR1 and CDR2 sequences are ENHRY and SYGVKD. Trimming left V 0 bases short and J 2 bases short, with 12 bases between. CDR3 region: CAISESMGDFTDTQYF. CDR3 coding DNA: TGTGCCATCAGTGAGTCGATGGGAGACTTCACAGATACGCAGTATTTT.

This chain connects TRBV27 to TRBJ1-4, with TRBD1 matching 8 bases. This CDR3 region has 15 residues. Germline assignment: CDR1 MNHEY and CDR2 SMNVEV (reference sequence). After removal of 5 bases from V and 8 bases from J, the junction contained 10 bases not matched to a gene. The CDR3 loop is CASSPRTGRAEKLFF. The CDR3 coding sequence is TGTGCCAGCAGTCCCCGGACAGGGCGGGCCGAAAAACTGTTTTTT.

This clonotype was picked up a small number of times. The J gene is TRBJ2-1, the V gene TRBV9; no firm D call. The CDR3 loop spans 12 amino acids. The germline gives CDR1 SGDLS, CDR2 YYNGEE. Trimming stripped 4 bases from V and 8 bases from J, with 10 bases between. The CDR3, as DNA: TGTGCCAGCAGCCCCTATCGGGATGAGCAGTTCTTC. Protein: CASSPYRDEQFF.

The chain has TRBV6-5 and TRBJ2-1, with 11 bases aligning to TRBD2. The junction had 13 bases not matched to a gene; V was cut back by 2 bases and J by 13 bases. CDR1 is MNHEY and CDR2 is SVGAGI in the germline V gene. CDR3 size: 16 residues. CDR3 region: CASSYRLAGSGYGQFF. DNA of the CDR3: TGTGCCAGCAGTTACAGACTAGCGGGATCTGGTTACGGTCAGTTCTTC.